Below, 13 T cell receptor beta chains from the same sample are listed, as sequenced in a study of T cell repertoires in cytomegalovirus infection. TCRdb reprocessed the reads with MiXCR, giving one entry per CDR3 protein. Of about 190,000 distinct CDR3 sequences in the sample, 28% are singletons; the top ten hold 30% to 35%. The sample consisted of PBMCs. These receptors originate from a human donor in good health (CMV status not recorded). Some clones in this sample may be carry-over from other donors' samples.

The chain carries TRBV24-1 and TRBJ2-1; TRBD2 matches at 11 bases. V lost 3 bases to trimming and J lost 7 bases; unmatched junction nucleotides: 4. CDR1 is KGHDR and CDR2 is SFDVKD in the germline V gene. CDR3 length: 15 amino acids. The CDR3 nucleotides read TGTGCCACCAGTGATCCGGGACTAGCGGATAATGAGCAGTTCTTC. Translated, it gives CATSDPGLADNEQFF.

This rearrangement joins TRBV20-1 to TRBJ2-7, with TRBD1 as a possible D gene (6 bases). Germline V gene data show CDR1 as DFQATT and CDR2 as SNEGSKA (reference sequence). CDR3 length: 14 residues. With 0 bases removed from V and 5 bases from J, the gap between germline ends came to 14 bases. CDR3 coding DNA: TGCAGTGCTAGAGATCCTTGGGCAGGGGACGAGCAGTACTTC. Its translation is CSARDPWAGDEQYF.

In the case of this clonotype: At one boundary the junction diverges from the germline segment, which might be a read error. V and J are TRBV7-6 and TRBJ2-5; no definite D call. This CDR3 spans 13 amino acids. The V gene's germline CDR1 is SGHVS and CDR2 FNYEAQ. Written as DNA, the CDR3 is TGTGCTAGCAGCTTACAGCTTCAAGAGACCCAGTACTTC. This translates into CASSLQLQETQYF.

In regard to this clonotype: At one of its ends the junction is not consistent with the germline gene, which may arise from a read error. The CDR3 DNA reads as TGTACCAGCAGCCAACGACGACTAGCGGGGGGGAGCACAGATACGCAGTATTTT. Its protein is CTSSQRRLAGGSTDTQYF. The rearrangement links TRBV4-2 to TRBJ2-3, with 14 bases fitting TRBD2. Germline CDR1 is LGHNA and CDR2 is YNFKEQ. The CDR3 runs 18 residues.

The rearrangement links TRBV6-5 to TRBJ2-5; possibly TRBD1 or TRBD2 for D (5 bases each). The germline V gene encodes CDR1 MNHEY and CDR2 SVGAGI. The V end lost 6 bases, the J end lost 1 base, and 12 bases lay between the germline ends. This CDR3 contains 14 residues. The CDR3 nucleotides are TGTGCCAGCAGCCTGGGACGGTTCCAAGAGACCCAGTACTTC. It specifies CASSLGRFQETQYF.

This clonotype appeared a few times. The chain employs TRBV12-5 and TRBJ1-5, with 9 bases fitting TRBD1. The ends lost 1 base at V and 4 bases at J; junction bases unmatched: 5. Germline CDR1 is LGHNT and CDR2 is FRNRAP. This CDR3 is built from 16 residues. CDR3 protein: CASGLARTGDNQPQHF. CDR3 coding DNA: TGTGCTAGTGGTTTGGCGCGGACAGGGGATAATCAGCCCCAGCATTTT.

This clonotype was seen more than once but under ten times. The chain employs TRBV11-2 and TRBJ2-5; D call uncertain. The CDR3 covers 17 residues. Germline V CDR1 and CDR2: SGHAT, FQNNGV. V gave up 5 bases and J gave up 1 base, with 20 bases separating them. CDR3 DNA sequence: TGTGCCAGCAGCCTCTCCGGTAGTCAGTTTCGCCAAGAGACCCAGTACTTC. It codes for CASSLSGSQFRQETQYF.

DNA of the CDR3: TGTGCCAGCAGTGAATTATCGGCAGAGTCTAACTATGGCTACACCTTC. Translating it yields CASSELSAESNYGYTF. The V and J genes are TRBV2 and TRBJ1-2; D is ambiguous. The CDR3 consists of 16 residues. The germline V gene has CDR1 SNHLY and CDR2 FYNNEI. V gave up 2 bases and J gave up 0 bases, with 13 bases separating them.

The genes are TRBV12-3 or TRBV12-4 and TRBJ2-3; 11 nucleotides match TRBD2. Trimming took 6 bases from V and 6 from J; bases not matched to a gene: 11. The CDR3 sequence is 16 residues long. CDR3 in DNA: TGTGCCAGCAGCCCCCCGACTAGCGGGGCCCCCGATACGCAGTATTTT. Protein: CASSPPTSGAPDTQYF.

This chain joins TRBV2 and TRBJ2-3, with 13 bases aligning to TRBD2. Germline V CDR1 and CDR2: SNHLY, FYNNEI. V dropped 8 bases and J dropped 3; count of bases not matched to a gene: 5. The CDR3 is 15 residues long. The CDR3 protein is CASGGLAGFTDTQYF. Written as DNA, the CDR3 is TGTGCCAGCGGGGGACTAGCGGGGTTTACAGATACGCAGTATTTT.

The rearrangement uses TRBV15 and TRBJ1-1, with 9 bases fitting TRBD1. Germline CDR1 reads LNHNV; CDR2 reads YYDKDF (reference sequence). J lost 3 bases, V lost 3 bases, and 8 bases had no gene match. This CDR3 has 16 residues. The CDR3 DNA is TGTGCCACCAGCAGTTTTTCACAGGGGGCGGACACTGAAGCTTTCTTT. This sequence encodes CATSSFSQGADTEAFF. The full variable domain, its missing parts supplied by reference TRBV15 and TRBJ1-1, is DAMVIQNPRYQVTQFGKPVTLSCSQTLNHNVMYWYQQKSSQAPKLLFHYYDKDFNNEADTPDNFQSRRPNTSFCFLDIRSPGLGDTAMYLCATSSFSQGADTEAFFGQGTRLTVV.

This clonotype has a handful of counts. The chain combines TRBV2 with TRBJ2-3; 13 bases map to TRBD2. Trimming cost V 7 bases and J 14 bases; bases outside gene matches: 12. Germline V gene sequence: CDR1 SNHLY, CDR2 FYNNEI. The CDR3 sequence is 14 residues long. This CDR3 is CASIRTSGSFAGYF. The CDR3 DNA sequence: TGTGCCAGCATTCGGACTAGCGGGAGCTTCGCAGGGTATTTT.

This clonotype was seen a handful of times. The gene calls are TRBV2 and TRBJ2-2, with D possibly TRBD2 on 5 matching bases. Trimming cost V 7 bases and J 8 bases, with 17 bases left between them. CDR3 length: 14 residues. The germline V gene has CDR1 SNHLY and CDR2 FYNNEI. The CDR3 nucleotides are TGTGCCAGCACCCCCCGGACTGTCGAAGGGGAGCTGTTTTTT. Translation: CASTPRTVEGELFF.